This TCR beta chain was observed in a study of T cell repertoires in cytomegalovirus infection. Study as a whole: Peptides in the study included HLA-C-restricted and HLA-B-restricted CMV epitopes.

V was clipped by 5 bases and J by 9 bases; unmatched bases: 16. Germline CDR1 MNHEY, CDR2 SMNVEV (reference sequence). The CDR3 extends over 16 amino acids. MiXCR was run by TCRdb on the reads, yielding one entry per CDR3 protein. The data contain under 350,000 distinct CDR3 sequences, less than 25% of them seen just once; the ten biggest clones take up roughly 19%. As regards this clonotype: Antigen unknown.

Specimen: cultured PBMCs, collected from culture after CMV antigen stimulation. The chain has TRBV27 and TRBJ2-1; 7 nucleotides agree with TRBD2. The sequence was collected from a human donor in good health (CMV status not recorded). Some clones in this sample may be carry-over from other donors' samples. The CDR3 reads CASSMKLEGGRGEQFF. CDR3 nucleotide sequence: TGTGCCAGCAGTATGAAGCTGGAGGGAGGGCGGGGTGAGCAGTTCTTC.